Each of the 30 T cell receptor beta chains below was sequenced from the same sample in a study of T cell responses to AZD1222 COVID-19 vaccine. Clones were sequenced by immunoSEQ multiplex PCR, and TCRdb holds only the in-frame ones, with some missing. The table lists about 140,000 clones, roughly nine tenths of them singletons. Material: peripheral blood, obtained 28 days after the second dose of the MenACWY control vaccine. These TCRs come from an adult who received the MenACWY meningococcal vaccine as a control.

The chain joins TRBV7-9 to TRBJ2-2; TRBD1 is a possible D gene (6 bases). This CDR3 is built from 15 residues. Germline V lookup: CDR1 SEHNR, CDR2 FQNEAQ (reference sequence). V lost 5 bases and J 5 bases, leaving 15 bases between the germline ends. The CDR3 protein is CASSNRDTSTGELFF. Here the CDR3 DNA reads TGTGCCAGCAGCAACCGGGACACCTCTACCGGGGAGCTGTTTTTT. The entire variable domain, with the rest obtained from reference TRBV7-9 and TRBJ2-2, is as follows: DTGVSQNPRHKITKRGQNVTFRCDPISEHNRLYWYRQTLGQGPEFLTYFQNEAQLEKSRLLSDRFSAERPKGSFSTLEIQRTEQGDSAMYLCASSNRDTSTGELFFGEGSRLTVL.

This clone was seen once. The chain carries TRBV19 and TRBJ2-7; perhaps TRBD2 as D (6 bases). CDR1 and CDR2 from the germline V gene are LNHDA and SQIVND (reference sequence). V lost 3 bases and J 4 bases, leaving 13 bases between the germline ends. The CDR3 covers 14 residues. The CDR3 reads CASSIGGTEYEQYF. The CDR3 region has the DNA TGTGCCAGTAGTATTGGGGGGACCGAGTACGAGCAGTACTTC.

This chain connects TRBV27 to TRBJ1-6, with D possibly matching TRBD1 (6 bases). The length of the CDR3 is 14 residues. Trimming removed 6 bases from V and 5 bases from J, with 11 bases in between. Per the germline V gene, CDR1 is MNHEY and CDR2 is SMNVEV (reference sequence). DNA of the CDR3: TGTGCCAGCAGATGGACAGCGAATAATTCACCCCTCCACTTT. Translation: CASRWTANNSPLHF.

The chain couples TRBV19 to TRBJ2-4; possible D gene TRBD1, 5 bases. Looked up from germline, CDR1 is LNHDA and CDR2 is SQIVND (reference sequence). V gave up 3 bases and J gave up 5 bases, with 11 bases separating them. CDR3 length: 14 amino acids. Here the CDR3 DNA reads TGTGCCAGTAGTATCTCCAGGGATCAAAACATTCAGTACTTC. Its translation is CASSISRDQNIQYF.

The V and J genes are TRBV6-1 and TRBJ2-3; TRBD2 agrees at 14 bases. The CDR3 is 16 residues long. Germline CDR1 is MNHNS and CDR2 is SASEGT. V lost 3 bases to trimming and J lost 5 bases; unmatched junction nucleotides: 4. CDR3 nucleotides: TGTGCCAGCAGTGACCCGGGACTAGCGGGAGTAGATACGCAGTATTTT. Encoded protein: CASSDPGLAGVDTQYF.

CDR3 in DNA: TGCGCCAGCAGCGACCCTGGGACTAGCGGGGGGACCGATACGCAGTATTTT. Translated: CASSDPGTSGGTDTQYF. The gene calls are TRBV5-1 and TRBJ2-3; 15 bases are a match to TRBD2. Germline V gene lookup returns CDR1 SGHRS and CDR2 YFSETQ. The CDR3 length is 17 residues. J lost 6 bases, V lost 4 bases, and 9 bases had no gene match.

This sequence joins TRBV28 and TRBJ1-1, with unresolved D. The V gene's germline CDR1 is MDHEN and CDR2 SYDVKM. The CDR3 has 14 residues. Trimming left V 2 bases short and J 1 base short, with 8 bases between. The CDR3 DNA follows: TGTGCCAGCAGTTTAGCCCCTGAGAACACTGAAGCTTTCTTT. Residues: CASSLAPENTEAFF. The variable domain in full, completed from reference TRBV28 and TRBJ1-1, reads DVKVTQSSRYLVKRTGEKVFLECVQDMDHENMFWYRQDPGLGLRLIYFSYDVKMKEKGDIPEGYSVSREKKERFSLILESASTNQTSMYLCASSLAPENTEAFFGQGTRLTVV.

The chain carries TRBV20-1 and TRBJ1-1; D is undetermined. CDR1 DFQATT and CDR2 SNEGSKA come from the germline V gene (reference sequence). The CDR3 contains 10 residues. The ends were cut back, 4 bases at V and 3 bases at J, with 3 bases in the middle. The CDR3 is CSAIYTEAFF. The CDR3 DNA reads TGCAGTGCTATTTACACTGAAGCTTTCTTT.

The chain is built from TRBV19 and TRBJ2-7; TRBD2 matches at 9 bases. The J segment lost 7 bases and the V segment lost 7 bases, leaving 14 bases of the junction unmatched. Germline values: CDR1 LNHDA, CDR2 SQIVND (reference sequence). This CDR3 has 15 amino acids. DNA for the CDR3: TGTGCCAGTACCCCGGGGGCTAGCGGGACTTGGGAGCAGTACTTC. As protein: CASTPGASGTWEQYF.

The V and J genes are TRBV7-2 and TRBJ1-5, with a possible D match to TRBD1 (5 bases). CDR1 is SGHTA, CDR2 FQGNSA, per germline. This CDR3 is 14 amino acids long. V lost 5 bases to trimming and J lost 2 bases, with 10 bases between them. The CDR3 here is CASSPGGGNQPQHF. The CDR3, as DNA: TGTGCCAGCAGCCCCGGAGGGGGCAATCAGCCCCAGCATTTT.

The chain links TRBV24-1 to TRBJ1-5, with D unclear. V was cut by 5 bases and J by 4 bases, with 8 bases left in between. The CDR3 is made up of 13 amino acids. The germline V gene has CDR1 KGHDR and CDR2 SFDVKD. CDR3 amino acids: CATSGDGNQPQHF. The DNA of the CDR3 is TGTGCCACCAGTGGTGACGGGAATCAGCCCCAGCATTTT.

The chain is built from TRBV4-3 and TRBJ2-7; D is possibly TRBD1 (6 bases). V lost 0 bases and J lost 2, with 11 bases in between. In germline, CDR1 is LGHNA, CDR2 YSLEER. The CDR3 consists of 15 residues. The CDR3 nucleotides read TGCGCCAGCAGCCAAGATAGGACAGAAACCTACGAGCAGTACTTC. Its translation is CASSQDRTETYEQYF.

The chain is built from TRBV25-1 and TRBJ2-1, with D perhaps assigned TRBD1 or TRBD2 (5 bases each). Germline V gene data show CDR1 as MGHDK and CDR2 as SYGVNS. The CDR3 spans 15 residues. V was shortened by 1 base and J by 9 bases, with 16 bases between the two germline ends. In DNA form, the CDR3 reads TGTGCCAGCAGTGAATTCCCGAACCGGGGCGGTGAGCAGTTCTTC. Translation gives CASSEFPNRGGEQFF. Variable domain in full (rest from reference TRBV25-1 and TRBJ2-1): EADIYQTPRYLVIGTGKKITLECSQTMGHDKMYWYQQDPGMELHLIHYSYGVNSTEKGDLSSESTVSRIRTEHFPLTLESARPSHTSQYLCASSEFPNRGGEQFFGPGTRLTVL.

The rearrangement joins TRBV9 to TRBJ1-2; D is unclear. The CDR3 has 14 amino acids. Germline V CDR1 and CDR2: SGDLS, YYNGEE. V lost 0 bases and J 8 bases, leaving 14 bases between the germline ends. The CDR3 region is CASSVESGSGGYTF. The DNA of the CDR3 is TGTGCCAGCAGCGTAGAATCGGGATCTGGCGGCTACACCTTC.

In nucleotides, the CDR3 is TGTGCCAGCAGTAACAGGGGTTTTGATGAGCAGTTCTTC. Residues: CASSNRGFDEQFF. The chain combines TRBV6-5 with TRBJ2-1, with 7 bases lining up with TRBD1. The V gene's germline CDR1 is MNHEY and CDR2 SVGAGI. This CDR3 has 13 residues. Trimming at V came to 5 bases and at J to 8 bases, leaving 6 bases not matched to a gene.

The rearrangement uses TRBV9 and TRBJ1-1; perhaps TRBD1 as D (5 bases). CDR3 length: 14 residues. V was clipped by 2 bases and J by 3 bases, with 11 bases between them. The V gene's germline CDR1 is SGDLS and CDR2 YYNGEE. CDR3 coding DNA: TGTGCCAGCAGCGTCGGGACTTCAGACACTGAAGCTTTCTTT. The encoded protein is CASSVGTSDTEAFF.

The genes are TRBV29-1 and TRBJ2-7; D uncertain. There are 10 residues in the CDR3. The germline CDR1 and CDR2 sequences are SQVTM and ANQGSEA. V gave up 7 bases and J gave up 7 bases, with 11 bases separating them. The CDR3 reads CSAVLGEQYF. The CDR3 DNA sequence: TGCAGCGCAGTTCTGGGGGAGCAGTACTTC.

The gene calls are TRBV12-3 or TRBV12-4 and TRBJ2-7, with no clear D. V was trimmed by 4 bases and J by 0 bases, leaving 7 bases between them. This CDR3 comprises 13 residues. CDR3 amino acids: CASSSQSSYEQYF. The CDR3 DNA is TGTGCCAGCAGTTCTCAGAGCTCCTACGAGCAGTACTTC.

The rearrangement uses TRBV5-4 and TRBJ1-5, with a possible D match to TRBD1 (6 bases). Germline CDR1 and CDR2: SGHNT and YYREEE (reference sequence). Trimming removed 2 bases from V and 3 bases from J, with 9 bases in between. The CDR3 consists of 14 residues. The CDR3 coding sequence is TGTGCCAGCAGCTTACAGGGTGACAATCAGCCCCAGCATTTT. Its protein product is CASSLQGDNQPQHF.

The CDR3 nucleotides are TGTGCCAGCAGCGCCCGGGAATCAGCCTTTTCACCCCTCCACTTT. Protein sequence: CASSARESAFSPLHF. The chain links TRBV21-1 to TRBJ1-6. TRBV21-1 counts as a pseudogene. This CDR3 is 15 amino acids long.

A remark on this clone: Its ends do not fully match the called genes, so a read error is possible. This chain connects TRBV5-6 to TRBJ2-2; TRBD1 is a possible D gene (5 bases). Germline V lookup: CDR1 SGHDT, CDR2 YYEEEE. This CDR3 comprises 17 residues. The CDR3 DNA follows: TGTGTCAGCAGCTTGGGTGCGGCCAGGGCTAGGGGCGGGGAGCTGTTTTTT. Translating it yields CVSSLGAARARGGELFF.

The chain combines TRBV4-2 with TRBJ2-1; the D call may be TRBD1 or TRBD2 (6 bases each). V lost 1 base, J lost 9 bases, and 19 bases lay in between. CDR1 and CDR2 (germline): LGHNA, YNFKEQ. The CDR3 loop spans 16 amino acids. The CDR3 sequence: CASSQGRGDLDSEQFF. DNA of the CDR3: TGTGCCAGCAGCCAAGGGAGAGGGGACTTGGACAGTGAGCAGTTCTTC.

The chain employs TRBV11-3 and TRBJ2-3; the D gene is possibly TRBD2 (6 bases). Germline CDR1 reads SGHNT; CDR2 reads YENEEA. The CDR3 extends over 16 amino acids. The V end lost 1 base, the J end lost 0 bases, and 11 bases lay between the germline ends. The CDR3, as DNA: TGTGCCAGCAGCTTAGTGGTTGGAGGGAGCACAGATACGCAGTATTTT. This sequence encodes CASSLVVGGSTDTQYF.

The genes are TRBV28 and TRBJ1-2; D remains unclear. Germline V CDR1 and CDR2: MDHEN, SYDVKM. CDR3 length: 17 amino acids. The ends were cut back, 6 bases at V and 2 bases at J, with 22 bases in the middle. CDR3 amino acids: CASRPPGGPQTNYGYTF. The CDR3 DNA follows: TGTGCCAGCAGGCCCCCCGGTGGGCCACAGACGAACTATGGCTACACCTTC.

The rearrangement joins TRBV27 to TRBJ2-7; 8 bases are a match to TRBD1. Looked up from germline, CDR1 is MNHEY and CDR2 is SMNVEV (reference sequence). The CDR3 spans 13 residues. After removal of 5 bases from V and 7 bases from J, the junction contained 7 bases not matched to a gene. The CDR3 bases are TGTGCCAGCAGTCAGGGGGCCACGGGGGAGCAGTACTTC. It is translated as CASSQGATGEQYF.

The gene calls are TRBV25-1 and TRBJ2-7, with 9 bases lining up with TRBD1. The J segment lost 4 bases and the V segment lost 3 bases, leaving 7 bases of the junction unmatched. Germline values: CDR1 MGHDK, CDR2 SYGVNS. The CDR3 spans 15 residues. The CDR3 sequence is CASSETGGFGYEQYF. CDR3 bases: TGTGCCAGCAGTGAGACAGGGGGTTTTGGGTACGAGCAGTACTTC.

This clone was counted only a few times. The chain joins TRBV2 to TRBJ1-2; the D gene is possibly TRBD1 (6 bases). Trimming left V 1 base short and J 4 bases short, with 13 bases between. Germline V gives CDR1 SNHLY, CDR2 FYNNEI. The CDR3 has 15 amino acids. The CDR3 nucleotides are TGTGCCAGCAGTGAAGTAACAGGGATGGTCTATGGCTACACCTTC. Translated: CASSEVTGMVYGYTF.

The V and J genes are TRBV6-5 and TRBJ1-5; D is unresolved. This CDR3 spans 15 amino acids. Trimming took off 6 bases at V and 1 base at J, with 13 bases between the two ends. Looked up from germline, CDR1 is MNHEY and CDR2 is SVGAGI. CDR3 bases: TGTGCCAGCAGGGAGGAAGCAGTGAGCAATCAGCCCCAGCATTTT. It codes for CASREEAVSNQPQHF.

V gene TRBV28 combines with J gene TRBJ1-4; D is unclear. This CDR3 region has 14 residues. Trimming took 4 bases from V and 0 from J, leaving 6 bases between them. Germline CDR1 is MDHEN and CDR2 is SYDVKM. The CDR3, as DNA: TGTGCCAGCAGTTACGGAGCAACTAATGAAAAACTGTTTTTT. Protein: CASSYGATNEKLFF.

This chain links TRBV10-2 with TRBJ2-2; 7 bases are a match to TRBD1. J was trimmed by 9 bases and V by 7 bases; bases with no gene match: 8. CDR1 and CDR2 (germline): WSHSY, SAAADI. The CDR3 spans 13 residues. The DNA of the CDR3 is TGCGCCAGCAACGAACCAGGGGGTAGGGAGCTGTTTTTT. This codes for CASNEPGGRELFF.